Following are 25 T cell receptor beta chains from one sample sequenced in a study of T cells after somatic rescue of genetic block. Sequencing used immunoSEQ multiplex PCR; TCRdb keeps in-frame clones, though not all of them. The table includes around 50,000 clones, roughly 96% detected once. Material for sequencing was peripheral blood mononuclear cells (PBMCs). The origin of the receptors is a child under three years old.

The V and J genes are TRBV10-3 and TRBJ2-5, with 7 bases matching TRBD2. Germline V gene data show CDR1 as ENHRY and CDR2 as SYGVKD. The CDR3 loop spans 17 amino acids. V was pared by 0 bases and J by 4 bases, with 11 bases of the junction left unmatched. CDR3: CAISESEGLSSGETQYF. DNA of the CDR3: TGTGCCATCAGTGAGTCGGAGGGACTATCGAGCGGAGAGACCCAGTACTTC.

This chain connects TRBV5-1 to TRBJ1-2; TRBD1 matches at 12 bases. CDR3 length: 15 residues. The J segment lost 8 bases and the V segment lost 2 bases, leaving 7 bases of the junction unmatched. CDR1 and CDR2 from the germline V gene are SGHRS and YFSETQ. CDR3 sequence reads: CASSFSGTGGDGYTF. CDR3 sequence (DNA): TGCGCCAGCAGCTTCTCCGGGACAGGGGGCGACGGCTACACCTTC. Full variable domain (remainder filled in from reference TRBV5-1 and TRBJ1-2): KAGVTQTPRYLIKTRGQQVTLSCSPISGHRSVSWYQQTPGQGLQFLFEYFSETQRNKGNFPGRFSGRQFSNSRSEMNVSTLELGDSALYLCASSFSGTGGDGYTFGSGTRLTVV.

This clone was counted between two and nine times. The rearrangement joins TRBV20-1 to TRBJ1-1; 7 positions agree with TRBD1. CDR3 length equals 11 residues. V gave up 6 bases and J gave up 5 bases; unmatched junction bases: 3. Looked up from germline, CDR1 is DFQATT and CDR2 is SNEGSKA (reference sequence). The CDR3 DNA follows: TGCAGTGCGTCGACAGGGACTGAAGCTTTCTTT. Translated: CSASTGTEAFF.

A remark on this clone: Other DNA sequences of this sample code for an identical CDR3. This chain joins TRBV4-2 and TRBJ2-7; weak D call: TRBD2 (6 bases). V was cut by 0 bases and J by 6 bases, with 15 bases left in between. The CDR3 is 15 amino acids. Germline V gives CDR1 LGHNA, CDR2 YNFKEQ. The CDR3 bases are TGTGCCAGCAGCCAAGATCCGGGACTCCTACGCGAGCAGTACTTC. This gives the protein CASSQDPGLLREQYF.

The chain uses TRBV7-9 and TRBJ1-3; TRBD1 matches at 7 bases. This CDR3 region has 16 residues. The V gene end was trimmed by 5 bases and the J gene end by 0 bases; junction bases not matched to a gene: 7. Germline values: CDR1 SEHNR, CDR2 FQNEAQ (reference sequence). The CDR3 sequence is CASSPQGQSSGNTIYF. For the CDR3, the DNA is TGTGCCAGCAGCCCCCAGGGACAGAGCTCTGGAAACACCATATATTTT.

V and J are TRBV7-9 and TRBJ1-1, with no clear D. Trimming removed 8 bases from V and 7 bases from J, with 11 bases in between. The CDR3 has 11 residues. CDR1 is SEHNR and CDR2 is FQNEAQ in the germline V gene (reference sequence). CDR3 bases: TGTGCCAGCCAGAGGCTGGTTGAAGCTTTCTTT. Amino acids: CASQRLVEAFF. The full variable domain, with the rest looked up from reference TRBV7-9 and TRBJ1-1, is DTGVSQNPRHKITKRGQNVTFRCDPISEHNRLYWYRQTLGQGPEFLTYFQNEAQLEKSRLLSDRFSAERPKGSFSTLEIQRTEQGDSAMYLCASQRLVEAFFGQGTRLTVV.

The J gene is TRBJ1-5, the V gene TRBV5-1, with 8 bases identical to TRBD1. The V gene end was trimmed by 0 bases and the J gene end by 7 bases; junction bases not matched to a gene: 0. Germline V gene sequence: CDR1 SGHRS, CDR2 YFSETQ. This CDR3 contains 13 residues. CDR3 in amino acids: CASSLDRGQPQHF. CDR3 nucleotides: TGCGCCAGCAGCTTGGACAGGGGGCAGCCCCAGCATTTT.

The chain joins TRBV7-9 to TRBJ2-7, with TRBD2 as a possible D gene (5 bases). Per germline, CDR1 SEHNR and CDR2 FQNEAQ (reference sequence). Between the trimmed V and J ends, which lost 5 bases and 0 bases, there was a span of 11 bases. This CDR3 region has 14 residues. The CDR3: CASSRAADSYEQYF. The CDR3, as DNA: TGTGCCAGCAGCCGAGCGGCGGACTCCTACGAGCAGTACTTC.

This clone was counted once. The genes are TRBV12-2 and TRBJ2-4; the tabulated D call, TRBD2, remains unverified against the DNA. TRBV12-2 is termed a pseudogene. The CDR3 extends over 17 amino acids. In nucleotides, the CDR3 is TGTGCAAGTCGCCCCGCGGGACTAGCGGTTGCCAAAAACATTCAGTACTTC. Its translation is CASRPAGLAVAKNIQYF.

The CDR3 protein is CATSTTSGRTDTQYF. CDR3 DNA: TGTGCCACCTCGACAACTAGCGGGAGAACAGATACGCAGTATTTT. V usage is TRBV7-2 and J usage is TRBJ2-3; 11 bases map to TRBD2. The CDR3 runs 15 residues. Germline V CDR1 and CDR2: SGHTA, FQGNSA. The J segment lost 3 bases and the V segment lost 10 bases, leaving 9 bases of the junction unmatched.

The V gene is TRBV6-1, the J gene TRBJ2-2; weak D call: TRBD2 (5 bases). V gave up 7 bases and J gave up 0 bases, with 9 bases separating them. Germline CDR1 and CDR2: MNHNS and SASEGT. This CDR3 has 14 residues. This CDR3 reads CASKSGANTGELFF. Written as DNA, the CDR3 is TGTGCCAGCAAGAGCGGCGCGAACACCGGGGAGCTGTTTTTT.

This chain connects TRBV10-1 to TRBJ2-3; the match to TRBD2 covers 10 bases. CDR3 length equals 15 residues. V was pared by 0 bases and J by 3 bases, with 0 bases of the junction left unmatched. Germline-derived CDR1 and CDR2 are WNHNN and SYGVQD (reference sequence). The DNA of the CDR3 is TGCGCCAGCAGTGAGTCGACTAGCGGGACAGATACGCAGTATTTT. This sequence encodes CASSESTSGTDTQYF.

The chain links TRBV19 to TRBJ2-2; D ambiguous. Trimming left V 5 bases short and J 2 bases short, with 9 bases between. Germline CDR1 and CDR2: LNHDA and SQIVND (reference sequence). CDR3 length equals 14 residues. CDR3 sequence: CASSLVLNTGELFF. For the CDR3, the DNA is TGTGCCAGTAGTTTAGTACTAAACACCGGGGAGCTGTTTTTT.

The rearrangement joins TRBV12-5 to TRBJ2-1; 10 nucleotides match TRBD2. Germline-derived CDR1 and CDR2 are LGHNT and FRNRAP. Trimming removed 2 bases from V and 5 bases from J; junction bases left unmatched: 6. The CDR3 loop spans 16 amino acids. The CDR3 here is CASGLITSGIHNEQFF. CDR3 DNA sequence: TGTGCTAGTGGTTTGATAACTAGCGGGATCCACAATGAGCAGTTCTTC. Using reference TRBV12-5 and TRBJ2-1 for the parts outside the CDR3, the full variable domain is DARVTQTPRHKVTEMGQEVTMRCQPILGHNTVFWYRQTMMQGLELLAYFRNRAPLDDSGMPKDRFSAEMPDATLATLKIQPSEPRDSAVYFCASGLITSGIHNEQFFGPGTRLTVL.

The genes are TRBV4-3 and TRBJ2-3; no clear D. This CDR3 has 16 amino acids. Trimming removed 0 bases from V and 0 bases from J, with 10 bases in between. Germline values: CDR1 LGHNA, CDR2 YSLEER. CDR3 sequence: CASSQDFPGSTDTQYF. The CDR3 DNA is TGCGCCAGCAGCCAAGATTTTCCGGGTAGCACAGATACGCAGTATTTT.

CDR3 sequence reads: CASSLGGDSHSGNTIYF. DNA for the CDR3: TGCGCCAGCAGCCTAGGGGGGGACAGCCACTCTGGAAACACCATATATTTT. This rearrangement joins TRBV5-1 to TRBJ1-3, with 7 bases lining up with TRBD1. Trimming cost V 4 bases and J 0 bases; bases outside gene matches: 10. The CDR3 runs to 17 residues. Germline CDR1 reads SGHRS; CDR2 reads YFSETQ.

The genes are TRBV10-3 and TRBJ2-2; 13 nucleotides align to TRBD2. CDR3 length: 15 residues. Trimming at V came to 6 bases and at J to 5 bases, leaving 3 bases not matched to a gene. Looked up from germline, CDR1 is ENHRY and CDR2 is SYGVKD. The CDR3 loop reads CAIRGLAGETGELFF. In nucleotides, the CDR3 is TGTGCCATCAGAGGACTAGCGGGAGAGACCGGGGAGCTGTTTTTT.

The V call is TRBV7-6, the J call TRBJ2-3; 11 nucleotides line up with TRBD2. V lost 5 bases and J lost 1; bases outside the gene matches: 5. The CDR3 contains 16 residues. Germline V gene data show CDR1 as SGHVS and CDR2 as FNYEAQ. The CDR3 DNA reads TGTGCCAGCAGCCCACTAGCGGGAGCTCGCACAGATACGCAGTATTTT. This codes for CASSPLAGARTDTQYF.

This chain uses TRBV28 with TRBJ2-2, with 9 bases matching TRBD2. Germline loops: CDR1 MDHEN, CDR2 SYDVKM. Trimming at V came to 2 bases and at J to 2 bases, leaving 0 bases not matched to a gene. The length of the CDR3 is 15 residues. The CDR3 reads CASSLLAGNTGELFF. The CDR3 DNA follows: TGTGCCAGCAGTTTACTAGCGGGAAACACCGGGGAGCTGTTTTTT. Filled out from reference TRBV28 and TRBJ2-2, the complete variable domain reads DVKVTQSSRYLVKRTGEKVFLECVQDMDHENMFWYRQDPGLGLRLIYFSYDVKMKEKGDIPEGYSVSREKKERFSLILESASTNQTSMYLCASSLLAGNTGELFFGEGSRLTVL.

Details on this clone: This specimen includes other DNA sequences encoding the same CDR3. This rearrangement joins TRBV2 to TRBJ1-1; possible D gene TRBD1, 6 bases. V was pared by 0 bases and J by 1 base, with 6 bases between. The CDR3 is 14 residues long. In germline, CDR1 is SNHLY, CDR2 FYNNEI. CDR3 nucleotide sequence: TGTGCCAGCAGTGAAGCGACAGGGAACACTGAAGCTTTCTTT. It codes for CASSEATGNTEAFF.

The V gene is TRBV7-9, the J gene TRBJ1-1, with D perhaps matching TRBD1 (6 bases). From germline, CDR1 is SEHNR and CDR2 FQNEAQ (reference sequence). Trimming pared 0 bases from V and 7 bases from J, leaving 12 bases between. The CDR3 covers 14 residues. As DNA, the CDR3 is TGTGCCAGCAGCTTAGCATCACAGGGAATTGAAGCTTTCTTT. Encoded protein: CASSLASQGIEAFF. Complete variable domain (other parts from reference TRBV7-9 and TRBJ1-1): DTGVSQNPRHKITKRGQNVTFRCDPISEHNRLYWYRQTLGQGPEFLTYFQNEAQLEKSRLLSDRFSAERPKGSFSTLEIQRTEQGDSAMYLCASSLASQGIEAFFGQGTRLTVV.

A single count supports this clone. The V and J genes are TRBV27 and TRBJ1-2, with TRBD1 matching over 8 bases. Trimming removed 5 bases from V and 7 bases from J; junction bases left unmatched: 12. The CDR3 has 15 amino acids. Germline CDR1 MNHEY, CDR2 SMNVEV (reference sequence). CDR3 coding DNA: TGTGCCAGCAGTAAGAGGGCAGGGGGCTTGGGTGGCTACACCTTC. It is translated as CASSKRAGGLGGYTF.

V and J are TRBV6-6 and TRBJ2-1; the D gene is possibly TRBD2 (6 bases). V lost 5 bases and J 3 bases, leaving 8 bases between the germline ends. This CDR3 region has 13 residues. Per germline, CDR1 MNHNY and CDR2 SVGAGI (reference sequence). The CDR3 DNA follows: TGTGCCAGCAGTCACGGGGGCTACAATGAGCAGTTCTTC. It is translated as CASSHGGYNEQFF.

The chain links TRBV5-4 to TRBJ1-2, with 9 bases lining up with TRBD1. With V trimmed by 1 base and J by 4 bases, 5 bases remained unmatched. Germline CDR1 is SGHNT and CDR2 is YYREEE (reference sequence). The CDR3 consists of 15 residues. The DNA for the CDR3 is TGTGCCAGCAGCTTGCGGGGGACAGGGTTCTATGGCTACACCTTC. Translating gives CASSLRGTGFYGYTF.

The chain combines TRBV28 with TRBJ2-5; no reliable D call. Between the trimmed V and J ends, which lost 7 bases and 5 bases, there was a span of 8 bases. Germline values: CDR1 MDHEN, CDR2 SYDVKM. CDR3 length: 11 amino acids. The CDR3 DNA follows: TGTGCCAGCACTTTGGGGGAGACCCAGTACTTC. Translation gives CASTLGETQYF.